A selection of T cell receptor beta chains follows, all from one sample in a study of cytomegalovirus exposure and HLA in healthy donors. TCRdb keeps only in-frame clones here, not all; method: immunoSEQ multiplex PCR. The sample carries 110,000 to 150,000 clones, around a tenth recorded once. The material sequenced was PBMCs. The source of these receptors is a male donor in good health and CMV-seronegative. Both conserved end residues are part of each CDR3. The order of the fields is clone size, D gene, V gene, J gene, CDR3 protein, CDR3 DNA. A D gene is named only where the DNA matches it firmly. Only part of the rows carry a size: once, few, many, or a class if the clone is expanded.

clone size: few; D gene: -; V gene: TRBV7-8; J gene: TRBJ1-2; CDR3 protein: CASRPAEGGSYTF; CDR3 DNA: TGTGCCAGCAGGCCCGCGGAGGGGGGGAGCTACACCTTC
clone size: few; D gene: TRBD2; V gene: TRBV20-1; J gene: TRBJ2-1; CDR3 protein: CSASSAGKQFF; CDR3 DNA: TGCAGTGCTAGTTCAGCGGGGAAGCAGTTCTTC
clone size: -; D gene: TRBD1; V gene: TRBV5-1; J gene: TRBJ1-1; CDR3 protein: CASSLATGAFGTEAFF; CDR3 DNA: TGCGCCAGCAGCTTGGCGACAGGGGCTTTCGGTACTGAAGCTTTCTTT
clone size: -; D gene: TRBD1; V gene: TRBV11-1; J gene: TRBJ2-1; CDR3 protein: CASSLGDRGSNEQFF; CDR3 DNA: TGTGCCAGCAGCTTAGGGGACAGGGGGTCAAATGAGCAGTTCTTC
clone size: few; D gene: TRBD2; V gene: TRBV27; J gene: TRBJ2-6; CDR3 protein: CASSQISGTYSAGANVLTF; CDR3 DNA: TGTGCCAGCAGTCAGATAAGCGGGACGTACTCGGCTGGGGCCAACGTCCTGACTTTC
clone size: few; D gene: -; V gene: TRBV7-9; J gene: TRBJ2-5; CDR3 protein: CASSVGRHGFGETQYF; CDR3 DNA: TGTGCCAGCAGCGTAGGGAGGCATGGGTTCGGGGAGACCCAGTACTTC
clone size: -; D gene: -; V gene: TRBV28; J gene: TRBJ2-7; CDR3 protein: CASSQGGEQYF; CDR3 DNA: TGTGCCAGCAGTCAGGGGGGCGAGCAGTACTTC
clone size: -; D gene: TRBD1; V gene: TRBV18; J gene: TRBJ2-7; CDR3 protein: CASSPTGTGGFSYEQYF; CDR3 DNA: TGTGCCAGCTCACCAACCGGGACAGGGGGCTTTTCCTACGAGCAGTACTTC
clone size: -; D gene: -; V gene: TRBV7-2; J gene: TRBJ2-1; CDR3 protein: CASSFDASGSYNEQFF; CDR3 DNA: TGTGCCAGCAGCTTTGACGCCAGCGGCTCCTACAATGAGCAGTTCTTC
clone size: -; D gene: -; V gene: TRBV7-9; J gene: TRBJ1-2; CDR3 protein: CASSLEGYTF; CDR3 DNA: TGTGCCAGCAGCCTGGAGGGCTACACCTTC
clone size: few; D gene: TRBD2; V gene: TRBV25-1; J gene: TRBJ2-1; CDR3 protein: CASSGTSGRFNNEQFF; CDR3 DNA: TGTGCCAGCAGCGGGACTAGCGGGAGATTTAACAATGAGCAGTTCTTC
clone size: few; D gene: -; V gene: TRBV14; J gene: TRBJ2-4; CDR3 protein: CASSQVGQGLAKNIQYF; CDR3 DNA: TGTGCCAGCAGCCAAGTTGGGCAGGGACTAGCCAAAAACATTCAGTACTTC
clone size: few; D gene: -; V gene: TRBV11-2; J gene: TRBJ2-1; CDR3 protein: CASRPYRGPEQFF; CDR3 DNA: TGTGCCAGCAGGCCCTACCGGGGTCCTGAGCAGTTCTTC
clone size: few; D gene: -; V gene: TRBV6-5; J gene: TRBJ1-1; CDR3 protein: CASSYGPGNTEAFF; CDR3 DNA: TGTGCCAGCAGTTACGGCCCAGGGAACACTGAAGCTTTCTTT
clone size: -; D gene: -; V gene: TRBV4-1; J gene: TRBJ2-7; CDR3 protein: CASSQEGLDYEQYF; CDR3 DNA: TGCGCCAGCAGCCAAGAGGGCTTAGACTACGAGCAGTACTTC
clone size: few; D gene: TRBD1; V gene: TRBV29-1; J gene: TRBJ2-1; CDR3 protein: CSVEVGQGSYNEQFF; CDR3 DNA: TGCAGCGTTGAAGTGGGACAGGGGTCCTACAATGAGCAGTTCTTC
clone size: -; D gene: -; V gene: TRBV4-3; J gene: TRBJ1-3; CDR3 protein: CASSQDTGSLFSGNTIYF; CDR3 DNA: TGCGCCAGCAGCCAAGATACAGGGTCCCTATTCTCTGGAAACACCATATATTTT
clone size: few; D gene: -; V gene: TRBV19; J gene: TRBJ2-3; CDR3 protein: CASSMEIGGPQQYF; CDR3 DNA: TGTGCCAGTAGTATGGAAATCGGAGGGCCCCAGCAGTATTTT
clone size: few; D gene: TRBD2; V gene: TRBV2; J gene: TRBJ2-3; CDR3 protein: CASSAWTSGLGFSTDTQYF; CDR3 DNA: TGTGCCAGCAGCGCATGGACTAGCGGGCTTGGGTTTAGTACAGATACGCAGTATTTT
clone size: -; D gene: TRBD2; V gene: TRBV4-3; J gene: TRBJ2-7; CDR3 protein: CASSHRRWGGGDYEQYF; CDR3 DNA: TGCGCCAGCAGCCATAGGAGGTGGGGGGGTGGGGACTACGAGCAGTACTTC
clone size: few; D gene: TRBD2; V gene: TRBV5-4; J gene: TRBJ2-7; CDR3 protein: CASSPGLAGAFSYEQYF; CDR3 DNA: TGTGCCAGCAGTCCCGGACTAGCGGGGGCCTTTTCCTACGAGCAGTACTTC
clone size: few; D gene: TRBD1; V gene: TRBV11-3; J gene: TRBJ2-2; CDR3 protein: CASSLGTGYTGELFF; CDR3 DNA: TGTGCCAGCAGTTTGGGGACAGGGTACACCGGGGAGCTGTTTTTT
clone size: -; D gene: TRBD1; V gene: TRBV5-1; J gene: TRBJ1-4; CDR3 protein: CASSFNGQGVNEKLFF; CDR3 DNA: TGCGCCAGCAGTTTCAACGGACAGGGGGTTAATGAAAAACTGTTTTTT
clone size: -; D gene: -; V gene: TRBV7-9; J gene: TRBJ2-7; CDR3 protein: CASSLVGASYEQYF; CDR3 DNA: TGTGCCAGCAGCCTCGTAGGGGCCTCCTACGAGCAGTACTTC
clone size: few; D gene: TRBD2; V gene: TRBV7-8; J gene: TRBJ2-1; CDR3 protein: CASSFLAGGVNEQFF; CDR3 DNA: TGTGCCAGCAGCTTCCTAGCGGGAGGGGTCAATGAGCAGTTCTTC
clone size: -; D gene: -; V gene: TRBV28; J gene: TRBJ2-5; CDR3 protein: CASSAVGGAETQYF; CDR3 DNA: TGTGCCAGCAGCGCCGTGGGGGGGGCAGAGACCCAGTACTTC
clone size: -; D gene: TRBD1; V gene: TRBV27; J gene: TRBJ1-5; CDR3 protein: CASGQGALNQPQHF; CDR3 DNA: TGTGCCAGCGGCCAGGGGGCACTCAATCAGCCCCAGCATTTT
clone size: few; D gene: -; V gene: TRBV6-5; J gene: TRBJ2-7; CDR3 protein: CASSYRAGVYEQYF; CDR3 DNA: TGTGCCAGCAGTTATAGGGCGGGTGTCTACGAGCAGTACTTC
clone size: few; D gene: TRBD1; V gene: TRBV7-9; J gene: TRBJ1-4; CDR3 protein: CASTYTGGAIEKLFF; CDR3 DNA: TGTGCCAGCACTTACACAGGGGGCGCGATTGAAAAACTGTTTTTT
clone size: -; D gene: -; V gene: TRBV2; J gene: TRBJ1-2; CDR3 protein: CASSDGGGPYGYTF; CDR3 DNA: TGTGCCAGCAGTGACGGTGGTGGTCCCTATGGCTACACCTTC